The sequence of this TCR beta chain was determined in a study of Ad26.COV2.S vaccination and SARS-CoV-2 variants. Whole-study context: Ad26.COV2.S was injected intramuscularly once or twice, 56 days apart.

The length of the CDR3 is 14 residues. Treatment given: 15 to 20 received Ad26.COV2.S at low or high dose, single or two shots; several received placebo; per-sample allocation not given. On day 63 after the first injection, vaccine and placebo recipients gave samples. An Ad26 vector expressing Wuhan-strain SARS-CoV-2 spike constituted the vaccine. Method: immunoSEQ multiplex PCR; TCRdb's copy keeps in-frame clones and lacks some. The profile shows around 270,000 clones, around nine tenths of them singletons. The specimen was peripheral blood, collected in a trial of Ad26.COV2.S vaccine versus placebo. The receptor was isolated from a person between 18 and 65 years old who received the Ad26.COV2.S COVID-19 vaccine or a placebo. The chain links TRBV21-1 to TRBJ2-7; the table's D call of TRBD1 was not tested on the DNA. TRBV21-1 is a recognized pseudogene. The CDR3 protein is CASSPLTGPPEQYV. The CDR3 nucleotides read TGTGCCAGCAGCCCCCTGACAGGACCGCCCGAGCAGTACGTC.